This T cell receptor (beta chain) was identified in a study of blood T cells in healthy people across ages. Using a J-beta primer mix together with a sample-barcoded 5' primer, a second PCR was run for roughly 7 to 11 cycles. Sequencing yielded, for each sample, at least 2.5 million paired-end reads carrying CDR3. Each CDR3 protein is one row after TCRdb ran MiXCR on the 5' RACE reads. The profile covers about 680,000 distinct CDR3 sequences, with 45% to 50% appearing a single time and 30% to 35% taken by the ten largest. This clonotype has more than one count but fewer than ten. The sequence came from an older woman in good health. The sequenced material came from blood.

In DNA form, the CDR3 reads TGTGCCAGCAGCCAGGGATGGGCCTACGAGCAGTACTTC. Its translation is CASSQGWAYEQYF. This chain links TRBV3-1 with TRBJ2-7; D gene uncertain. V was trimmed by 3 bases and J by 2 bases, leaving 8 bases between them. The CDR3 length is 13 residues. Germline V gene data show CDR1 as LGHDT and CDR2 as YNNKEL (reference sequence).